This T cell receptor beta chain comes out of a study of blood T cells in healthy people across ages. Study background: Template switching picked up about one barcoded beta molecule for each two T cells. Points from the study as a whole: In long-lived donors, naive CD4+ cell counts and diversity exceeded those of aged donors. The study regarded diversity estimates from one million T cells as underestimates.

Alongside a J-beta primer mix, a sample-barcoded 5' primer served in a second PCR lasting about 7 to 12 cycles. No fewer than 2.5 million CDR3-containing paired-end reads came from each sample. TCRdb processed the 5' RACE reads anew with MiXCR; each CDR3 protein has one entry. This sample carries about 640,000 distinct CDR3 sequences, 45% to 65% of them seen once, and the ten largest clones take over 35%. Germline V gene data show CDR1 as MDHEN and CDR2 as SYDVKM. The V and J ends lost 3 bases and 2 bases, in that order; junction bases with no gene match: 3. The CDR3 is 15 residues long. Worth noting for this clonotype: Its antigen is unidentified.

This receptor was obtained from a man in his sixties in good health. The sequenced sample consisted of blood. V gene TRBV28 combines with J gene TRBJ2-1, with TRBD1 matching over 8 bases. CDR3 protein: CASSLSTGAYNEQFF. DNA of the CDR3: TGTGCCAGCAGTTTGTCGACAGGGGCCTACAATGAGCAGTTCTTC.